The 5 T cell receptor beta chains presented below share a single source sample, sequenced in a study of shared clonotypes between healthy human individuals. Clones were sequenced by immunoSEQ multiplex PCR, and TCRdb holds only the in-frame ones, with some missing. The table records 2 million to 3 million clones, more than 85% of them present only once. Material: naive CD4+ T cells from PBMCs. Subset specified: CD45RA+ positively selected. The receptor set was obtained from a man aged 18 to 29 in good health. Some clones in this sample may be carry-over from other donors' samples.

The chain employs TRBV5-1 and TRBJ1-5; no clear D gene. The germline gives CDR1 SGHRS, CDR2 YFSETQ. The CDR3 is 14 residues long. V dropped 5 bases and J dropped 5 bases, with 14 bases sitting between them. The CDR3 region is CASRRPPRHQPQHF. The CDR3 nucleotides read TGCGCCAGCAGGCGGCCGCCTAGGCATCAGCCCCAGCATTTT. The full variable domain, its missing parts supplied by reference TRBV5-1 and TRBJ1-5, is KAGVTQTPRYLIKTRGQQVTLSCSPISGHRSVSWYQQTPGQGLQFLFEYFSETQRNKGNFPGRFSGRQFSNSRSEMNVSTLELGDSALYLCASRRPPRHQPQHFGDGTRLSIL.

This clone was counted only a few times. The chain combines TRBV2 with TRBJ1-3, with D unresolved. The ends were cut back, 8 bases at V and 2 bases at J, with 7 bases in the middle. The germline V gene has CDR1 SNHLY and CDR2 FYNNEI. This CDR3 is 12 amino acids long. CDR3 in amino acids: CASSRAGNTIYF. CDR3 nucleotides: TGTGCCAGCTCAAGGGCTGGAAACACCATATATTTT.

J is TRBJ2-4 and V is TRBV30; D not resolved. The CDR3 loop spans 15 amino acids. From germline, CDR1 is GTSNPN and CDR2 SVGIG (reference sequence). The germline V and J ends were trimmed by 0 bases and 0 bases, with 9 bases remaining between them. CDR3 in DNA: TGTGCCTGGAGTGTAGGTCAGATAGCCAAAAACATTCAGTACTTC. It codes for CAWSVGQIAKNIQYF.

The chain has TRBV6-5 and TRBJ1-4; the D gene is possibly TRBD1 (5 bases). Per germline, CDR1 MNHEY and CDR2 SVGAGI. The CDR3 is made up of 16 amino acids. V was cut by 0 bases and J by 5 bases, with 13 bases left in between. The CDR3 spells CASSYSIGGPNEKLFF. The CDR3 nucleotides read TGTGCCAGCAGTTACTCGATCGGGGGACCGAATGAAAAACTGTTTTTT.

The chain links TRBV2 to TRBJ2-7; a weak D match, TRBD1 (6 bases). Germline CDR1 reads SNHLY; CDR2 reads FYNNEI. The CDR3 is made up of 13 amino acids. Trimming left V 11 bases short and J 0 bases short, with 14 bases between. The CDR3 region is CAGGQTTSYEQYF. In DNA form, the CDR3 reads TGTGCCGGCGGACAGACGACCTCCTACGAGCAGTACTTC.